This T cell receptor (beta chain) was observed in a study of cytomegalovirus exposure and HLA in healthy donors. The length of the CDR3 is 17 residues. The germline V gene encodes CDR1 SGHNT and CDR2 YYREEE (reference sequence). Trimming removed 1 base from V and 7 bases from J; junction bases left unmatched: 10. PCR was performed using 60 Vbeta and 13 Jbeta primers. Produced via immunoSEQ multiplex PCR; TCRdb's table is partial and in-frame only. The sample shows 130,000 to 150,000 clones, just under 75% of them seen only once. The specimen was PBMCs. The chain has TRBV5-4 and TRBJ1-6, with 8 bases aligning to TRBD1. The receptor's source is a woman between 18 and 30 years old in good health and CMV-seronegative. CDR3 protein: CASSLNRGVMVNSPLHF. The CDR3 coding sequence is TGTGCCAGCAGCTTGAACAGGGGGGTTATGGTAAATTCACCCCTCCACTTT. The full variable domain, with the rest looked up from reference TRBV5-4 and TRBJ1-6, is ETGVTQSPTHLIKTRGQQVTLRCSSQSGHNTVSWYQQALGQGPQFIFQYYREEENGRGNFPPRFSGLQFPNYSSELNVNALELDDSALYLCASSLNRGVMVNSPLHFGNGTRLTVT.